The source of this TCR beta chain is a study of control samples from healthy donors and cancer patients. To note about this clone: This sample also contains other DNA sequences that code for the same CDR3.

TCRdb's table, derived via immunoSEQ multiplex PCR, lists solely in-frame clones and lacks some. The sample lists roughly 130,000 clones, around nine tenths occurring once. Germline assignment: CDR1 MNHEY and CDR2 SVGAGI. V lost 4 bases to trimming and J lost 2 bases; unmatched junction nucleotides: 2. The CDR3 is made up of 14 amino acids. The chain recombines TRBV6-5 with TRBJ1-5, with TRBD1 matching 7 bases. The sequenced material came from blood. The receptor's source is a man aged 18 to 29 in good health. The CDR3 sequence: CASSSGQGNQPQHF. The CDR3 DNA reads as TGTGCCAGCAGTTCCGGACAGGGCAATCAGCCCCAGCATTTT.